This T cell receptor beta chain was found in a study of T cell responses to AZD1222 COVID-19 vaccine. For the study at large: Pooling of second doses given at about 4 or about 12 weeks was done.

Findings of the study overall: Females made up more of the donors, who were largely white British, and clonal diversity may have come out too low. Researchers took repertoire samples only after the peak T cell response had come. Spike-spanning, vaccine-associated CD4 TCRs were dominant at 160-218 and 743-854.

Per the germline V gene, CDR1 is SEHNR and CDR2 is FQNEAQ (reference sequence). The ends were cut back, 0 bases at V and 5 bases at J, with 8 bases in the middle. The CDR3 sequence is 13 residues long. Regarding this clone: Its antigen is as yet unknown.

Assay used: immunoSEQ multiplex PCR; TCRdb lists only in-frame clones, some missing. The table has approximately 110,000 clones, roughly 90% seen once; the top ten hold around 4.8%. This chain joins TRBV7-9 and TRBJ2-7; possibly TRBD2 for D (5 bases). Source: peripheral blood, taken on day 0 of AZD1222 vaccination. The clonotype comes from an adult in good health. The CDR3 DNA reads TGTGCCAGCAGCTTAGCGGACTTTAACGAGCAGTACTTC. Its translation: CASSLADFNEQYF. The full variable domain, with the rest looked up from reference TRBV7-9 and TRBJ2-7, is DTGVSQNPRHKITKRGQNVTFRCDPISEHNRLYWYRQTLGQGPEFLTYFQNEAQLEKSRLLSDRFSAERPKGSFSTLEIQRTEQGDSAMYLCASSLADFNEQYFGPGTRLTVT.